This TCR beta chain was recovered during a study of T cell clonality in common variable immunodeficiency. Study conclusions and caveats: CVID subjects showed higher TCRbeta clonality than healthy controls. In common variable immunodeficiency, TCR beta chains reportedly carried fewer deletions and N-nucleotide insertions. Fewer TCRbeta clones were shared among CVID subjects than controls.

V was shortened by 3 bases and J by 4 bases, with 6 bases between the two germline ends. The CDR3 length is 12 residues. CDR1 and CDR2 from the germline V gene are DFQATT and SNEGSKA (reference sequence). The repertoire was sequenced with immunoSEQ multiplex PCR; TCRdb's copy has only in-frame clones and lacks some. In total the sample includes about 25,000 clones, none of them seen once. This clone was seen many times. What it binds is unknown. Read data end 3 residues before the CDR3 end; the end is taken from the germline J gene. CVID subjects had received replacement immunoglobulin for at least one year.

The specimen sequenced was peripheral blood mononuclear cells. The genes are TRBV20-1 and TRBJ1-4; a possible D gene is TRBD1 (6 bases). This TCR came from a human donor with common variable immunodeficiency. This chain's CDR3 is CSARDSNEKLFF. Incomplete CDR3 DNA: TGCAGTGCTAGGGACAGTAATGAAAAA.